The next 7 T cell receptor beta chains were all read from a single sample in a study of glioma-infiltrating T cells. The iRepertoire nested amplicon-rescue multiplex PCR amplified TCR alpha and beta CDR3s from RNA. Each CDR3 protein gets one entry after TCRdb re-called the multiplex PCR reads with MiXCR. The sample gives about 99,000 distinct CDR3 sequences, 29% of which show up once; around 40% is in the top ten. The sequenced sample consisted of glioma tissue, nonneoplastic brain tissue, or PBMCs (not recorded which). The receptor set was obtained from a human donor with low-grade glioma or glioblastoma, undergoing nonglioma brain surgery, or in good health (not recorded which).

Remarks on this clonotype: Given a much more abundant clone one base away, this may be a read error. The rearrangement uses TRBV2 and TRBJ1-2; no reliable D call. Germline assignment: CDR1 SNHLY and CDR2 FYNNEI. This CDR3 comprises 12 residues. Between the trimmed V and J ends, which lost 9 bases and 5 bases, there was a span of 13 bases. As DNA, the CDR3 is TGTGCCAGTAAAGAAGAGAAATATGGCTACACCTTC. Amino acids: CASKEEKYGYTF.

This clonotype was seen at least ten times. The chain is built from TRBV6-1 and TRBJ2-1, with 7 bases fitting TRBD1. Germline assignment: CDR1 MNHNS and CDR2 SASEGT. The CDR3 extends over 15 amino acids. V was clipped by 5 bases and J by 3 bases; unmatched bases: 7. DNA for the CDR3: TGTGCCAGCAGTTTCTCCCAGGGGGTCTACAATGAGCAGTTCTTC. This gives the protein CASSFSQGVYNEQFF.

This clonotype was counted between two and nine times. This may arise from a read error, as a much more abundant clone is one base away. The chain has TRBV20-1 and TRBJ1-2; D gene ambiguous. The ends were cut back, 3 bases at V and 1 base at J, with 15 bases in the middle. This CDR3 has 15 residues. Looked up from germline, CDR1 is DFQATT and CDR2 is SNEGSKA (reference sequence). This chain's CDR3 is CSASTNPVVNYGYTF. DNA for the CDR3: TGCAGTGCTAGTACGAACCCAGTCGTTAACTATGGCTACACCTTC.

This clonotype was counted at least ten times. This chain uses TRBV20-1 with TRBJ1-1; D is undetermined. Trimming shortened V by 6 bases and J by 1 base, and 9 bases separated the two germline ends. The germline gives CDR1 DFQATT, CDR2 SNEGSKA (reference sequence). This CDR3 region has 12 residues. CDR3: CSASDGNTEAFF. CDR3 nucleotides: TGCAGTGCCTCGGACGGGAACACTGAAGCTTTCTTT.

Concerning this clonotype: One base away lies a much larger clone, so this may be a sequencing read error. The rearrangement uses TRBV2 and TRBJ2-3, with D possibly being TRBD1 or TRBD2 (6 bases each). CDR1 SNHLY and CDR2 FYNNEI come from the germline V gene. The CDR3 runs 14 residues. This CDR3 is CASSPSGGTDAQYF. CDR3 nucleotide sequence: TGTGCCAGCAGCCCCTCCGGGGGCACAGATGCGCAGTATTTT.

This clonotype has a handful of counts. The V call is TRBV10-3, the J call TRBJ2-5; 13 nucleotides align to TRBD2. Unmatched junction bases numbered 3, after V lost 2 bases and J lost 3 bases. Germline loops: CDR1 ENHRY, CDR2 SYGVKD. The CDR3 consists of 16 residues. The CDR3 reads CAISETSGGAEETQYF. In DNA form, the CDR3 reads TGTGCCATCAGTGAGACTAGCGGGGGGGCGGAAGAGACCCAGTACTTC.

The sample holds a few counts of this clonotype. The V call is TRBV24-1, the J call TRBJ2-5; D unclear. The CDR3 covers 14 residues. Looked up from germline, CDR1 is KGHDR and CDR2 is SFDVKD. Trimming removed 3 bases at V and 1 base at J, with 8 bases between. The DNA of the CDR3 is TGTGCCACCAGTGATCAGCCCCGCCAAGAGACCCAGTACTTC. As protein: CATSDQPRQETQYF.